These T cell receptor beta chains were read from a single sample in a study of blood T cell repertoires in COVID-19. Sequencing used immunoSEQ multiplex PCR; TCRdb keeps in-frame clones, though not all of them. This table has around 62,000 clones, 75% to 85% appearing once. Sequenced input: peripheral blood. The origin of the receptors is a man between 50 and 59 years old with acute or convalescent COVID-19. CDR3s include the opening cysteine and the closing phenylalanine or tryptophan. Each record gives: clone size, J gene, D gene, V gene, CDR3 protein, CDR3 DNA. A D gene is named only where the DNA matches it firmly. The size field is filled for only some rows; it gives once, few, many or a size class.

NA | TRBJ2-4 | TRBD2 | TRBV7-9 | CASSLMGGRGWNIQYF | TGTGCCAGCAGCTTAATGGGAGGGCGGGGTTGGAACATTCAGTACTTC
NA | TRBJ2-7 | TRBD1 | TRBV11-2 | CASSPGTANYEQYF | TGTGCCAGCAGCCCAGGGACAGCAAACTACGAGCAGTACTTC
NA | TRBJ2-1 | TRBD2 | TRBV5-1 | CASSLATSGNNEQFF | TGCGCCAGCAGCTTGGCCACTAGCGGCAACAATGAGCAGTTCTTC
NA | TRBJ2-2 | NA | TRBV5-1 | CASSSGGRATGELFF | TGCGCCAGCAGCTCGGGCGGCAGGGCGACCGGGGAGCTGTTTTTT
few | TRBJ2-6 | NA | TRBV27 | CASSSGSVWSGANVLTF | TGTGCCAGCAGCTCCGGGTCGGTTTGGTCTGGGGCCAACGTCCTGACTTTC
NA | TRBJ1-2 | NA | TRBV4-1 | CASSLSQGYGYTF | TGCGCCAGCAGCCTCTCCCAGGGCTATGGCTACACCTTC
NA | TRBJ2-1 | TRBD2 | TRBV5-1 | CASSSLAGGYNEQFF | TGCGCCAGCAGCAGTCTAGCGGGGGGTTACAATGAGCAGTTCTTC
NA | TRBJ2-2 | TRBD2 | TRBV7-6 | CASSSSGTIFTGELFF | TGTGCCAGCAGTTCAAGTGGGACTATCTTTACCGGGGAGCTGTTTTTT
NA | TRBJ1-1 | NA | TRBV28 | CASSFHPTGKNTEAFF | TGTGCCAGCAGTTTTCACCCGACAGGCAAGAACACTGAAGCTTTCTTT
NA | TRBJ2-2 | NA | TRBV19 | CASSKSTNTGELFF | TGTGCCAGTAGTAAATCTACGAACACCGGGGAGCTGTTTTTT
NA | TRBJ2-2 | TRBD1 | TRBV2 | CASCRDRARGTGELFF | TGTGCCAGCTGCCGGGACAGAGCCAGGGGCACCGGGGAGCTGTTTTTT
NA | TRBJ1-4 | NA | TRBV5-1 | CASSIGQRNEKLFF | TGCGCCAGCAGCATAGGACAGCGTAATGAAAAACTGTTTTTT
once | TRBJ2-3 | NA | TRBV19 | CATGDRTLTDTQYF | TGTGCCACGGGGGACAGAACCCTCACAGATACGCAGTATTTT
NA | TRBJ1-6 | NA | TRBV5-1 | CASSIGQTTDSPLHF | TGCGCCAGCAGCATCGGACAGACAACCGATTCACCCCTCCACTTT
NA | TRBJ2-7 | TRBD2 | TRBV4-1 | CASSQDLRLALEQYF | TGCGCCAGCAGCCAAGATCTGCGACTAGCGCTCGAGCAGTACTTC
NA | TRBJ2-2 | TRBD2 | TRBV6-5 | CASMRGGMGTGELFF | TGTGCCAGCATGCGGGGGGGAATGGGCACCGGGGAGCTGTTTTTT
NA | TRBJ2-1 | TRBD2 | TRBV12-3/TRBV12-4 | CASTPLAVNEQFF | TGTGCCAGCACCCCACTAGCGGTAAATGAGCAGTTCTTC
NA | TRBJ1-5 | TRBD1 | TRBV7-8 | CASSSGGFGNQPQHF | TGTGCCAGCAGCTCAGGGGGGTTCGGCAATCAGCCCCAGCATTTT
NA | TRBJ2-7 | TRBD1 | TRBV11-2 | CASSQQTGGSYEQYF | TGTGCCAGCAGCCAACAGACAGGGGGATCCTACGAGCAGTACTTC
NA | TRBJ2-2 | NA | TRBV7-9 | CASSLLGARVGELFF | TGTGCCAGCAGCTTGCTGGGGGCGAGGGTCGGGGAGCTGTTTTTT
NA | TRBJ1-6 | NA | TRBV2 | CASSEARRHSPLHF | TGTGCCAGCAGTGAAGCGAGGAGACATTCACCCCTCCACTTT
NA | TRBJ2-3 | NA | TRBV15 | CATSRDLSTDTQYF | TGTGCCACCAGCAGAGATCTAAGCACAGATACGCAGTATTTT
NA | TRBJ2-5 | NA | TRBV3-1/TRBV3-2 | CASSQDSETQYF | TGTGCCAGCAGCCAAGATTCGGAGACCCAGTACTTC
NA | TRBJ2-5 | NA | TRBV10-3 | CAISESGVREGETQYF | TGTGCCATCAGTGAGTCAGGGGTCAGGGAAGGGGAGACCCAGTACTTC
once | TRBJ1-1 | NA | TRBV19 | CASSISRASGAFF | TGTGCCAGTAGTATCTCAAGGGCGTCGGGGGCTTTCTTT
NA | TRBJ1-2 | NA | TRBV18 | CASSPPGANYGYTF | TGTGCCAGCTCACCTCCCGGAGCCAACTATGGCTACACCTTC
NA | TRBJ2-7 | NA | TRBV2 | CASIGRGVYEQYF | TGTGCCAGCATCGGAAGAGGAGTCTACGAGCAGTACTTC
NA | TRBJ2-5 | TRBD1 | TRBV5-1 | CASSSYRGSETQYF | TGCGCCAGCAGCTCGTACAGGGGTTCGGAGACCCAGTACTTC
NA | TRBJ2-2 | TRBD2 | TRBV28 | CASTLSGGGTGELFF | TGTGCCAGCACCTTAAGCGGGGGGGGCACCGGGGAGCTGTTTTTT
NA | TRBJ2-5 | TRBD2 | TRBV30 | CAWSVTSGGVETQYF | TGTGCCTGGAGCGTAACGAGCGGGGGAGTGGAGACCCAGTACTTC
NA | TRBJ2-3 | NA | TRBV5-1 | CASSSNTDTQYF | TGCGCCAGCAGCTCAAACACAGATACGCAGTATTTT
NA | TRBJ2-7 | TRBD1 | TRBV27 | CASSASGTASYEQYF | TGTGCCAGCAGTGCCTCCGGGACAGCCTCCTACGAGCAGTACTTC
NA | TRBJ1-2 | TRBD1 | TRBV2 | CARTDRAGGYTF | TGTGCCAGGACAGACAGGGCCGGTGGCTACACCTTC
NA | TRBJ1-5 | NA | TRBV5-1 | CASSPISGGGQPQHF | TGCGCCAGCAGCCCGATCTCCGGGGGTGGACAGCCCCAGCATTTT
once | TRBJ1-1 | TRBD1 | TRBV18 | CASSHRGRGMNTEAFF | TGTGCCAGCTCTCACAGGGGGCGAGGGATGAACACTGAAGCTTTCTTT
NA | TRBJ2-3 | TRBD1 | TRBV28 | CASTPAGQGPDTQYF | TGTGCCAGCACCCCCGCCGGACAGGGGCCAGATACGCAGTATTTT
once | TRBJ2-1 | NA | TRBV2 | CASSEPAGYNEQFF | TGTGCCAGCAGTGAGCCGGCGGGGTACAATGAGCAGTTCTTC